The next 16 T cell receptor beta chains were all read from a single sample in a study of cytomegalovirus exposure and HLA in healthy donors (dated by TCRdb to 2015 to 2018). The library was generated by the immunoSEQ multiplex PCR assay. A mixture of 60 forward primers for TCR Vbeta segments and 13 reverse primers for TCR Jbeta segments was used in the multiplex PCR. TCRdb re-hosts the immuneACCESS table, in-frame sequences only. Its copies lack some clones; in the studies checked, an unresolved V gene accounts for under half of them, and the cause for the rest is not known. The sample has roughly 130,000 clones on record, 80% of them singletons. 1% of the sample comes from the top ten. The sample was PBMCs. Receptor source: a middle-aged man in good health and CMV-seronegative.

The chain has TRBV27 and TRBJ1-1; D is perhaps TRBD1 (6 bases). The CDR3 has 17 residues. CDR1 MNHEY and CDR2 SMNVEV come from the germline V gene (reference sequence). Trimming pared 7 bases from V and 0 bases from J, leaving 21 bases between. This CDR3 reads CASNLETGDGVNTEAFF. The CDR3 DNA reads TGTGCCAGCAACTTAGAGACAGGTGACGGGGTGAACACTGAAGCTTTCTTT.

This chain uses TRBV5-6 with TRBJ1-1; possible D gene TRBD1, 5 bases. CDR3 length equals 14 residues. Germline CDR1 is SGHDT and CDR2 is YYEEEE. V dropped 0 bases and J dropped 0 bases, with 6 bases sitting between them. The CDR3 loop is CASSLEGMNTEAFF. CDR3 sequence (DNA): TGTGCCAGCAGCTTGGAGGGGATGAACACTGAAGCTTTCTTT.

The J gene is TRBJ2-5, the V gene TRBV6-4; D is possibly TRBD2 (7 bases). The CDR3 length is 20 residues. Deletions cut 0 bases from V and 1 base from J, with 24 bases between. In germline, CDR1 is MRHNA, CDR2 SNTAGT. In DNA form, the CDR3 reads TGTGCCAGCAGTGACTCCCGAAACGTTTGGTGGGGGGGGCGCCAAGAGACCCAGTACTTC. Its translation is CASSDSRNVWWGGRQETQYF.

J is TRBJ1-3 and V is TRBV15; no firm D call. Germline V gene data show CDR1 as LNHNV and CDR2 as YYDKDF (reference sequence). The CDR3 contains 15 residues. The V gene lost 0 bases and the J gene lost 0 bases, with 6 bases spanning the gap. CDR3 residues: CATSRDIFSGNTIYF. In DNA, the CDR3 is TGTGCCACCAGCAGAGATATCTTCTCTGGAAACACCATATATTTT.

The chain joins TRBV5-4 to TRBJ2-1; 12 bases align to TRBD2. The ends lost 1 base at V and 10 bases at J; junction bases unmatched: 6. The CDR3 runs 15 residues. CDR1 and CDR2 (germline): SGHNT, YYREEE (reference sequence). CDR3 coding DNA: TGTGCCAGCAGCTTGTCGGCTAGCGGGGGGGGCGAGCAGTTCTTC. This encodes CASSLSASGGGEQFF.

This sequence joins TRBV5-1 and TRBJ2-3, with 12 bases aligning to TRBD2. The CDR3 loop spans 17 amino acids. In germline, CDR1 is SGHRS, CDR2 YFSETQ. V shed 1 base and J 3 bases; nucleotides not matched to a gene: 6. Here the CDR3 reads CASSLLTSGRRTDTQYF. The DNA for the CDR3 is TGCGCCAGCAGCTTGCTGACTAGCGGGAGAAGAACAGATACGCAGTATTTT.

The rearrangement uses TRBV15 and TRBJ2-7; 11 bases map to TRBD2. The CDR3 covers 15 residues. The J segment lost 2 bases and the V segment lost 5 bases, leaving 5 bases of the junction unmatched. From germline, CDR1 is LNHNV and CDR2 YYDKDF (reference sequence). CDR3 DNA sequence: TGTGCCACCAGCCCCGAACTAGCGGGGGCCTACGAGCAGTACTTC. This encodes CATSPELAGAYEQYF.

The chain couples TRBV30 to TRBJ1-3; no reliable D call. Germline V gene data show CDR1 as GTSNPN and CDR2 as SVGIG (reference sequence). V lost 2 bases and J 0 bases, leaving 11 bases between the germline ends. The CDR3 is 15 residues long. CDR3 residues: CAWSPTMSSGNTIYF. In DNA form, the CDR3 reads TGTGCCTGGAGTCCTACCATGAGCTCTGGAAACACCATATATTTT.

This clone was picked up one time. V is TRBV4-1 and J is TRBJ2-6; TRBD1 is a possible D gene (6 bases). Trimming left V 4 bases short and J 0 bases short, with 16 bases between. This CDR3 is built from 18 residues. The germline V gene has CDR1 MGHRA and CDR2 YSYEKL. The DNA for the CDR3 is TGCGCCAGCAGCCCGTTGACAGGTACTATCTCTGGGGCCAACGTCCTGACTTTC. Amino acids: CASSPLTGTISGANVLTF.

The chain couples TRBV6-6 to TRBJ2-1; D call uncertain. V gave up 5 bases and J gave up 1 base, with 15 bases separating them. This CDR3 is built from 16 residues. Per the germline V gene, CDR1 is MNHNY and CDR2 is SVGAGI (reference sequence). Here the CDR3 reads CASSPNVGYSYNEQFF. DNA of the CDR3: TGTGCCAGCAGTCCCAACGTGGGCTATTCCTACAATGAGCAGTTCTTC.

DNA of the CDR3: TGTGCCAGCAGTGGGAGGGTAGGTACTGAAGCTTTCTTT. Its translation is CASSGRVGTEAFF. The rearrangement links TRBV6-1 to TRBJ1-1, with D uncertain. The CDR3 extends over 13 amino acids. Germline V CDR1 and CDR2: MNHNS, SASEGT. Trimming pared 4 bases from V and 5 bases from J, leaving 11 bases between.

This rearrangement joins TRBV2 to TRBJ1-5, with TRBD1 as a possible D gene (6 bases). Trimming shortened V by 7 bases and J by 3 bases, and 16 bases separated the two germline ends. Germline-derived CDR1 and CDR2 are SNHLY and FYNNEI. CDR3 length: 15 amino acids. CDR3 in DNA: TGTGCCAGCAAGCCAAACGGACAGCCCAATCAGCCCCAGCATTTT. Translation gives CASKPNGQPNQPQHF.

The CDR3 region is CASSAGTGGTGELFF. CDR3 bases: TGTGCCAGCAGTGCCGGGACAGGGGGTACCGGGGAGCTGTTTTTT. This chain uses TRBV6-5 with TRBJ2-2, with 11 bases that match TRBD1. Trimming took 5 bases from V and 5 from J; bases not matched to a gene: 4. Germline V gene data show CDR1 as MNHEY and CDR2 as SVGAGI. This CDR3 is 15 amino acids long.

The chain couples TRBV5-1 to TRBJ2-5, with 7 bases matching TRBD1. Unmatched junction bases numbered 10, after V lost 3 bases and J lost 5 bases. There are 15 residues in the CDR3. The V gene's germline CDR1 is SGHRS and CDR2 YFSETQ. The CDR3 sequence: CASSSQPQGWETQYF. The CDR3 nucleotides read TGCGCCAGCAGCTCCCAACCACAGGGGTGGGAGACCCAGTACTTC.

V usage is TRBV19 and J usage is TRBJ1-5, with D perhaps TRBD1 (6 bases). The V gene lost 4 bases and the J gene lost 8 bases, with 15 bases spanning the gap. The CDR3 totals 14 residues. Germline-derived CDR1 and CDR2 are LNHDA and SQIVND (reference sequence). CDR3 sequence: CASSTSGRDKPQHF. The CDR3 DNA reads TGTGCCAGTAGTACCTCGGGCAGGGACAAGCCCCAGCATTTT.

The chain employs TRBV30 and TRBJ2-2; 9 bases map to TRBD2. This CDR3 has 14 amino acids. The J segment lost 7 bases and the V segment lost 1 base, leaving 4 bases of the junction unmatched. Germline assignment: CDR1 GTSNPN and CDR2 SVGIG (reference sequence). The CDR3: CAWSGQLAGGELFF. The CDR3 region has the DNA TGTGCCTGGAGTGGCCAACTAGCGGGCGGGGAGCTGTTTTTT.